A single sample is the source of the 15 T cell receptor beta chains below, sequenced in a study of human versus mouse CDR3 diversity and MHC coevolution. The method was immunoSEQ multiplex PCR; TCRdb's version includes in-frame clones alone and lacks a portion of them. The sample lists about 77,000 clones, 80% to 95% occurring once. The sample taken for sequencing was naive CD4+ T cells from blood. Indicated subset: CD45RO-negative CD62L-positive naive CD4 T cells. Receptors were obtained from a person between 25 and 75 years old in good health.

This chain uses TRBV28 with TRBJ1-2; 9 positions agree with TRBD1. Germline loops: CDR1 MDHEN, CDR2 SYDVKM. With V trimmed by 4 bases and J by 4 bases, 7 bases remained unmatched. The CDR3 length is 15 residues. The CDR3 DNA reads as TGTGCCAGCAGTTCTCCGGGACAGGGAGGCTATGGCTACACCTTC. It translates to CASSSPGQGGYGYTF.

The CDR3 bases are TGTGCCAGCAGCGCACAGACCGGGGAGCTGTTTTTT. Its protein is CASSAQTGELFF. This rearrangement joins TRBV7-9 to TRBJ2-2, with no clear D. V was shortened by 5 bases and J by 5 bases, with 6 bases between the two germline ends. Looked up from germline, CDR1 is SEHNR and CDR2 is FQNEAQ (reference sequence). The CDR3 has 12 residues.

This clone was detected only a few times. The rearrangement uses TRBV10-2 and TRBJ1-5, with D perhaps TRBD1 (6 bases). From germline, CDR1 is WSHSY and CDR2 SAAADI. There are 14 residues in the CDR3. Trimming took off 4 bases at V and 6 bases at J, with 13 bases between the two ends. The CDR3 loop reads CASSVGGTLQPQHF. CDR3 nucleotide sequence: TGCGCCAGCAGTGTAGGGGGTACGCTTCAGCCCCAGCATTTT.

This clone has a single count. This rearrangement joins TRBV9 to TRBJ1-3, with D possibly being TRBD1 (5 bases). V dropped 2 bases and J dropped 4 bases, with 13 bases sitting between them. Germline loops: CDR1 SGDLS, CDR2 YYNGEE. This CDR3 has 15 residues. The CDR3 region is CASSVSGFGGNTIYF. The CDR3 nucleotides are TGTGCCAGCAGCGTTTCAGGGTTTGGCGGAAACACCATATATTTT.

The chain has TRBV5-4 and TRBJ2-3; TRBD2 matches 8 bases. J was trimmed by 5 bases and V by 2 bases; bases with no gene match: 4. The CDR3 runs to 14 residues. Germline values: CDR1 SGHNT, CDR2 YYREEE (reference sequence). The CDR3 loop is CASSFTSGGDTQYF. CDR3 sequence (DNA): TGTGCCAGCAGCTTCACTAGCGGCGGAGATACGCAGTATTTT. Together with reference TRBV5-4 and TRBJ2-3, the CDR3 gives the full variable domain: ETGVTQSPTHLIKTRGQQVTLRCSSQSGHNTVSWYQQALGQGPQFIFQYYREEENGRGNFPPRFSGLQFPNYSSELNVNALELDDSALYLCASSFTSGGDTQYFGPGTRLTVL.

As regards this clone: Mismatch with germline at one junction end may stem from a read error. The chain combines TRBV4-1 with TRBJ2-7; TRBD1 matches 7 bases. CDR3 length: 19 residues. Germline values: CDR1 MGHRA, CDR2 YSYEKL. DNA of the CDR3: TGCGCCAGCAGCCAAGATTTGTATATTGGGCAGGGGGAGTCCTACGGGCAGTACTTC. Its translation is CASSQDLYIGQGESYGQYF.

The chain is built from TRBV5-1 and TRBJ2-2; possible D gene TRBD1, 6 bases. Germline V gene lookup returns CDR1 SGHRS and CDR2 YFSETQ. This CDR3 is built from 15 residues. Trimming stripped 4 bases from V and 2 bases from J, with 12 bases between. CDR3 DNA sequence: TGCGCCAGCAGCGGTGGACAGACTAACACCGGGGAGCTGTTTTTT. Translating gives CASSGGQTNTGELFF.

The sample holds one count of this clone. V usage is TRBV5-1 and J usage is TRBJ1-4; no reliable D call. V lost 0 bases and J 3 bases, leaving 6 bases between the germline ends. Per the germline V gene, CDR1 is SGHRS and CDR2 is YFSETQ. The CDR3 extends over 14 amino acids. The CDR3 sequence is CASSLATSNEKLFF. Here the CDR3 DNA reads TGCGCCAGCAGCTTGGCTACCTCTAATGAAAAACTGTTTTTT.

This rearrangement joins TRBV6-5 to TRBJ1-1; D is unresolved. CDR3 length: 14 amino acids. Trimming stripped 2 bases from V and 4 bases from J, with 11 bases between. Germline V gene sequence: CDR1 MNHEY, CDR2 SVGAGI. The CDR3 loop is CASSYSGVVTEAFF. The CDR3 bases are TGTGCCAGCAGTTACAGCGGGGTCGTCACTGAAGCTTTCTTT.

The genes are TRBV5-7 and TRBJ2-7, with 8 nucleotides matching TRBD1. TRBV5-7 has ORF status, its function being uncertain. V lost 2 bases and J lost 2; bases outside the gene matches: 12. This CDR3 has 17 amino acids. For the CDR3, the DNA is TGTGCCAGCAGCTTATTTCTTTTCAGGACAGGGACCTACGAGCAGTACTTC. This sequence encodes CASSLFLFRTGTYEQYF.

The CDR3 DNA is TGTGCCAGTAGTATCCCTGGGCGTGTCAATGAGCAGTTCTTC. Its protein is CASSIPGRVNEQFF. V usage is TRBV19 and J usage is TRBJ2-1, with unresolved D. Germline CDR1 reads LNHDA; CDR2 reads SQIVND (reference sequence). V was pared by 3 bases and J by 6 bases, with 12 bases between. The CDR3 runs 14 residues.

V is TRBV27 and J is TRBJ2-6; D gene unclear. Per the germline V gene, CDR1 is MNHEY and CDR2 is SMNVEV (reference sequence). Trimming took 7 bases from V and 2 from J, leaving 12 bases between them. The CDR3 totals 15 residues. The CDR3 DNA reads TGTGCCAGCACCCCGGGTACCACTGGGGCCAACGTCCTGACTTTC. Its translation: CASTPGTTGANVLTF.

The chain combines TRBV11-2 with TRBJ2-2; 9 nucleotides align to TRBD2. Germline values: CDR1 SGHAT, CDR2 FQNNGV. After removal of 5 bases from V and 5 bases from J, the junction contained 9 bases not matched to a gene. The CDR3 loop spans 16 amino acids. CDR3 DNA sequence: TGTGCCAGCAGCGCCTTAGCGGGAGTGGGGACCGGGGAGCTGTTTTTT. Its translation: CASSALAGVGTGELFF.

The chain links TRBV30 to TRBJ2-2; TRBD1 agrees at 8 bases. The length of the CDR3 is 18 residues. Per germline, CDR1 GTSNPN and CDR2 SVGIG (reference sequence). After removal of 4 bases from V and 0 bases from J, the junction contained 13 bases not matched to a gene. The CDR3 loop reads CAWIGDRTPYPNTGELFF. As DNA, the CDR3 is TGTGCCTGGATCGGGGACAGGACTCCTTACCCGAACACCGGGGAGCTGTTTTTT.

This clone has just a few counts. The CDR3 DNA reads TGTGCCAGCAGCCCCGCGGTTACAGGGGGAGTTGCAACTAATGAAAAACTGTTTTTT. Its translation is CASSPAVTGGVATNEKLFF. V gene TRBV9 combines with J gene TRBJ1-4, with TRBD1 matching over 8 bases. This CDR3 comprises 19 residues. Trimming at V came to 4 bases and at J to 0 bases, leaving 14 bases not matched to a gene. In germline, CDR1 is SGDLS, CDR2 YYNGEE.